A single sample gave rise to the 8 T cell receptor beta chains below, sequenced in a study of OX40 agonist ivuxolimab in advanced cancers. Sequencing was performed with immunoSEQ multiplex PCR; in TCRdb, only in-frame clones are kept and a portion is missing. The repertoire holds about 77,000 clones, with 90% as singletons. The sample here was CD4+ or CD8+ T cells sorted from blood, taken in a trial of the OX40 agonist ivuxolimab. Receptors were obtained from an adult with an advanced solid tumor such as melanoma, head and neck, liver or kidney cancer.

V usage is TRBV11-3 and J usage is TRBJ1-3; no clear D gene. The germline gives CDR1 SGHNT, CDR2 YENEEA. Trimming took 8 bases from V and 2 from J, leaving 7 bases between them. The CDR3 is made up of 12 amino acids. Here the CDR3 reads CASGGAGNTIYF. The CDR3 nucleotides are TGTGCCAGCGGTGGGGCTGGAAACACCATATATTTT.

The chain couples TRBV7-8 to TRBJ1-1, with D unclear. Per the germline V gene, CDR1 is SGHVS and CDR2 is FQNEAQ. With 1 base removed from V and 3 bases from J, the gap between germline ends came to 18 bases. This CDR3 is built from 17 residues. The CDR3 loop is CASSLGLSLGWDTEAFF. The CDR3 DNA follows: TGTGCCAGCAGCTTAGGCCTCTCCCTAGGATGGGACACTGAAGCTTTCTTT.

The J gene is TRBJ1-2, the V gene TRBV7-9, with TRBD1 matching 7 bases. This CDR3 spans 12 amino acids. Trimming removed 5 bases from V and 7 bases from J; junction bases left unmatched: 4. Germline values: CDR1 SEHNR, CDR2 FQNEAQ (reference sequence). The CDR3 coding sequence is TGTGCCAGCAGCCCCGACAGGGTTGGCTACACCTTC. Protein product: CASSPDRVGYTF. Combining the CDR3 with reference TRBV7-9 and TRBJ1-2 gives the whole variable domain DTGVSQNPRHKITKRGQNVTFRCDPISEHNRLYWYRQTLGQGPEFLTYFQNEAQLEKSRLLSDRFSAERPKGSFSTLEIQRTEQGDSAMYLCASSPDRVGYTFGSGTRLTVV.

The V and J genes are TRBV18 and TRBJ2-7; 8 bases fit TRBD1. Germline CDR1 reads KGHSH; CDR2 reads LQKENI. The CDR3 covers 14 residues. J gave up 11 bases and V 6 bases, and 15 bases lay outside the gene matches. Written as DNA, the CDR3 is TGTGCCAGCTCGACCGGGACAGGTGATATTTTTGAGTACTTC. It codes for CASSTGTGDIFEYF.

This rearrangement joins TRBV11-2 to TRBJ2-1; 11 bases are shared with TRBD2. The CDR3 is 18 amino acids. V shed 1 base and J 3 bases; nucleotides not matched to a gene: 8. Per the germline V gene, CDR1 is SGHAT and CDR2 is FQNNGV. The CDR3 protein is CASSLGGRLAGGYNEQFF. DNA for the CDR3: TGTGCCAGCAGCTTAGGGGGACGTCTAGCGGGAGGCTACAATGAGCAGTTCTTC.

This chain joins TRBV10-3 and TRBJ2-2; weak D call: TRBD2 (5 bases). Germline V gene sequence: CDR1 ENHRY, CDR2 SYGVKD. The CDR3 sequence is 16 residues long. Between the trimmed V and J ends, which lost 5 bases and 5 bases, there was a span of 18 bases. The chain's CDR3 is CAISSLSGIRTGELFF. CDR3 bases: TGTGCCATCAGTTCCTTGTCCGGGATTCGGACCGGGGAGCTGTTTTTT.

The chain has TRBV7-6 and TRBJ2-1; tentatively, D is TRBD2 (6 bases). Between the trimmed V and J ends, which lost 5 bases and 7 bases, there was a span of 15 bases. This CDR3 contains 14 residues. The germline V gene encodes CDR1 SGHVS and CDR2 FNYEAQ. The CDR3 coding sequence is TGTGCCAGCAGCACGCATGAGACTAGTAATGAGCAGTTCTTC. Encoded protein: CASSTHETSNEQFF.

In DNA, the CDR3 is TGTGCCAGCAGTTACTCGGGGGGCTCTGGGGCCAACGTCCTGACTTTC. This translates into CASSYSGGSGANVLTF. V usage is TRBV6-5 and J usage is TRBJ2-6; TRBD2 is a possible D gene (6 bases). The CDR3 loop spans 16 amino acids. The V end was cut by 0 bases, the J end by 0 bases, with 6 bases between. CDR1 is MNHEY and CDR2 is SVGAGI in the germline V gene.